The 9 T cell receptor beta chains below all came from one sample that was sequenced in a study of response to subunit inactivated influenza vaccine. One entry per CDR3 protein, called by TCRdb with MiXCR from the RT-PCR reads. The table records around 710,000 distinct CDR3 sequences, approximately 13% of them present only once. The source was PBMCs from blood, collected roughly 15 days before vaccination. These receptors originate from a man in his forties or fifties who received an inactivated influenza vaccine.

The genes are TRBV5-1 and TRBJ1-5; D remains ambiguous. This CDR3 is 15 amino acids long. Trimming shortened V by 0 bases and J by 7 bases, and 14 bases separated the two germline ends. The germline CDR1 and CDR2 sequences are SGHRS and YFSETQ. The chain's CDR3 is CASSLALGPGQPQHF. Written as DNA, the CDR3 is TGCGCCAGCAGCTTGGCATTAGGTCCTGGACAGCCCCAGCATTTT.

The CDR3 spells CASSTRADTDTQYF. The CDR3 region has the DNA TGTGCCAGCAGCACCCGGGCTGACACAGATACGCAGTATTTT. The chain couples TRBV7-9 to TRBJ2-3; D unresolved. The V gene's germline CDR1 is SEHNR and CDR2 FQNEAQ (reference sequence). The CDR3 runs to 14 residues. Trimming removed 5 bases from V and 2 bases from J, with 11 bases in between.

The rearrangement joins TRBV11-2 to TRBJ2-5; 8 positions agree with TRBD2. CDR1 and CDR2 from the germline V gene are SGHAT and FQNNGV. The CDR3 has 17 amino acids. Trimming cost V 5 bases and J 2 bases; bases outside gene matches: 13. CDR3 amino acids: CASSPQSQRGLQETQYF. The CDR3 bases are TGTGCCAGCAGCCCACAGTCGCAGCGGGGGCTGCAAGAGACCCAGTACTTC.

This rearrangement joins TRBV20-1 to TRBJ1-5; unclear D gene. Germline V gene data show CDR1 as DFQATT and CDR2 as SNEGSKA (reference sequence). The CDR3 covers 14 residues. The germline V and J ends were trimmed by 1 base and 5 bases, with 12 bases remaining between them. Here the CDR3 DNA reads TGCAGTGCTAGAGCTCCCTATTTCGATCAGCCCCAGCATTTT. It encodes CSARAPYFDQPQHF.

This clonotype appeared a few times. V is TRBV7-2 and J is TRBJ2-1, with TRBD2 matching over 9 bases. The trim removed 3 bases at V and 6 bases at J, leaving 3 bases unmatched. CDR1 is SGHTA and CDR2 is FQGNSA in the germline V gene. This CDR3 is 14 amino acids long. The CDR3 sequence: CASSFSGGSNEQFF. Here the CDR3 DNA reads TGTGCCAGCAGCTTTAGCGGGGGTTCCAATGAGCAGTTCTTC.

This clonotype was detected a few times. This sequence joins TRBV11-2 and TRBJ2-7; 11 nucleotides match TRBD2. V trimming: 5 bases; J trimming: 3 bases; junction bases outside the gene matches: 15. The CDR3 has 18 amino acids. Germline CDR1 and CDR2: SGHAT and FQNNGV. The CDR3 DNA is TGTGCCAGCAGCCCGAAGGGGCAGACTAGCGGGATAAGCTACGAGCAGTACTTC. As protein: CASSPKGQTSGISYEQYF.

This clonotype has only a few counts. The V call is TRBV7-2, the J call TRBJ1-2; no clear D gene. The CDR3 has 13 amino acids. The V and J ends lost 2 bases and 8 bases respectively, with 12 bases between them. The germline gives CDR1 SGHTA, CDR2 FQGNSA. In DNA, the CDR3 is TGTGCCAGCAGCTTAAGTAGGGTTGGCGGCTACACCTTC. As protein: CASSLSRVGGYTF.

Ten or more counts support this clonotype. This sequence joins TRBV28 and TRBJ2-1, with TRBD2 matching over 7 bases. The germline gives CDR1 MDHEN, CDR2 SYDVKM. The length of the CDR3 is 16 residues. V shed 2 bases, J shed 2 bases, and the junction held 6 bases outside the gene matches. The CDR3 loop reads CASSLVASGPYNEQFF. CDR3 sequence (DNA): TGTGCCAGCAGTTTAGTGGCTAGCGGCCCCTACAATGAGCAGTTCTTC.

In its sample, this clonotype was seen a few times. The rearrangement links TRBV19 to TRBJ2-1; D gene unclear. CDR1 LNHDA and CDR2 SQIVND come from the germline V gene (reference sequence). The length of the CDR3 is 13 residues. V was shortened by 3 bases and J by 6 bases, with 9 bases between the two germline ends. The CDR3 here is CASSIRRFNEQFF. The CDR3 coding sequence is TGTGCCAGTAGTATCCGGCGTTTCAATGAGCAGTTCTTC.